The 8 T cell receptor beta chains in this list originate from one sample, sequenced in a study of shared clonotypes between healthy human individuals (dated by TCRdb to 2020 to 2022). Library method: the immunoSEQ multiplex PCR assay. The source is immuneACCESS, and TCRdb retained only in-frame sequences with V and J called. Part of the clones is not carried over; for the studies checked, unresolved V genes explain less than half of this, and the remainder is unexplained. The table for this sample lists approximately 510,000 clones; 79% of them were counted only once. The ten largest make up under 15% of the sample. Sequencing was carried out using PBMCs. These receptors were taken from a woman aged 40 to 55 in good health. Some clones in this sample may be carry-over from other donors' samples.

The J gene is TRBJ1-1, the V gene TRBV5-1, with a tentative D call TRBD1 (5 bases). The CDR3 length is 13 residues. Looked up from germline, CDR1 is SGHRS and CDR2 is YFSETQ. Between the trimmed V and J ends, which lost 0 bases and 6 bases, there was a span of 9 bases. The CDR3 sequence: CASSLVGGAEAFF. CDR3 sequence (DNA): TGCGCCAGCAGCTTGGTCGGGGGGGCTGAAGCTTTCTTT.

The rearrangement uses TRBV7-2 and TRBJ2-5; D is ambiguous. The ends were cut back, 5 bases at V and 5 bases at J, with 15 bases in the middle. CDR3 length: 14 amino acids. Germline CDR1 and CDR2: SGHTA and FQGNSA. CDR3: CASSLRRTPETQYF. The CDR3 DNA sequence: TGTGCCAGCAGCCTCAGACGGACCCCTGAGACCCAGTACTTC.

The J gene is TRBJ2-7, the V gene TRBV15, with D hard to call. The germline V gene encodes CDR1 LNHNV and CDR2 YYDKDF (reference sequence). V lost 4 bases, J lost 3 bases, and 16 bases lay in between. The CDR3 contains 15 residues. The chain's CDR3 is CATSTEPYLLYEQYF. For the CDR3, the DNA is TGTGCCACCAGCACGGAGCCGTACCTCCTCTACGAGCAGTACTTC.

This clone has a handful of counts. The chain combines TRBV7-9 with TRBJ1-2; D is undetermined. The V and J ends lost 4 bases and 3 bases respectively, with 12 bases between them. CDR1 is SEHNR and CDR2 is FQNEAQ in the germline V gene (reference sequence). This CDR3 has 14 residues. CDR3 amino acids: CASSYDWSYYGYTF. The CDR3 DNA sequence: TGTGCCAGCAGCTACGACTGGTCTTACTATGGCTACACCTTC.

This chain links TRBV29-1 with TRBJ2-2; 8 bases line up with TRBD1. The junction had 6 bases not matched to a gene; V was cut back by 5 bases and J by 1 base. This CDR3 contains 15 residues. Germline-derived CDR1 and CDR2 are SQVTM and ANQGSEA. The CDR3 spells CSVTTGTGNTGELFF. The CDR3 nucleotides are TGCAGCGTTACTACCGGGACAGGGAACACCGGGGAGCTGTTTTTT.

Many counts were recorded for this clone. The V call is TRBV6-1, the J call TRBJ1-5; no definite D call. This CDR3 region has 14 residues. The V end lost 4 bases, the J end lost 3 bases, and 10 bases lay between the germline ends. The germline CDR1 and CDR2 sequences are MNHNS and SASEGT. The CDR3 sequence is CASSVLANNQPQHF. The CDR3 coding sequence is TGTGCCAGCAGTGTTTTGGCCAACAATCAGCCCCAGCATTTT.

The V gene is TRBV9, the J gene TRBJ2-3; 9 bases map to TRBD2. Trimming took 0 bases from V and 2 from J; bases not matched to a gene: 4. Germline V gene lookup returns CDR1 SGDLS and CDR2 YYNGEE. The CDR3 consists of 16 residues. CDR3 residues: CASSVAAGGFTDTQYF. DNA of the CDR3: TGTGCCAGCAGCGTAGCGGCGGGAGGGTTCACAGATACGCAGTATTTT.

On this clone itself: The junction departs from the called germline gene at one end, perhaps through a read error. The chain has TRBV4-3 and TRBJ2-2; 13 bases fit TRBD2. The CDR3 has 16 residues. The V gene's germline CDR1 is LGHNA and CDR2 YSLEER. As DNA, the CDR3 is TGCGCCAGCAGCCGCGGGACTAGCGGGGCTGGGGGGGGGCTGTTTTTT. Its translation: CASSRGTSGAGGGLFF.